Detailed here is one T cell receptor (beta chain). This table comes from immunoSEQ multiplex PCR, and its TCRdb copy is limited to in-frame clones, with some not included. The sample has some 2,000,000 clones, approximately 95% seen once. CDR1 is KGHSH and CDR2 is LQKENI in the germline V gene. The CDR3 contains 13 residues. V shed 4 bases, J shed 8 bases, and the junction held 5 bases outside the gene matches. This sample is drawn from a study of shared clonotypes between healthy human individuals. Subsets obtained from CD4+ cells comprised CD45RA+ naive and CD45RA-negative memory cells. The sequence derives from a man between 18 and 35 years old in good health. The rearrangement links TRBV18 to TRBJ2-1; 7 nucleotides align to TRBD2. Input material: naive CD4+ T cells sorted from blood. Subset indicated: CD45RA+ positively selected. CDR3 sequence reads: CASSRLARDEQFF. The CDR3 DNA follows: TGTGCCAGCTCACGACTAGCAAGGGATGAGCAGTTCTTC.